A selection of T cell receptor beta chains follows, all from one sample in a study of blood T cell repertoires in COVID-19. Sequencing was performed with immunoSEQ multiplex PCR; in TCRdb, only in-frame clones are kept and a portion is missing. The sample has about 200,000 clones, roughly nine tenths seen once; the top ten hold 6.5% to 9%. Sequences were obtained from PBMCs or T cells enriched from blood (not recorded which). All receptors come from a woman aged 18-30 years who had recovered from COVID-19. CDR3s include the opening cysteine and the closing phenylalanine or tryptophan. The order of the fields is V gene, J gene, CDR3 length, D gene, CDR3 protein, CDR3 DNA. The D gene is left open where the match is weak.

TRBV15	TRBJ1-2	15	TRBD1	CATSRVTQGAVGYTF	TGTGCCACCAGCAGAGTCACACAGGGGGCTGTAGGCTACACCTTC
TRBV2	TRBJ1-5	14	TRBD1	CASSPGTGNQPQHF	TGTGCCAGCAGTCCTGGGACAGGTAATCAGCCCCAGCATTTT
TRBV7-2	TRBJ2-5	15	TRBD2	CASSFRLALEETQYF	TGTGCCAGCAGCTTCCGACTAGCTCTGGAAGAGACCCAGTACTTC
TRBV12-1	TRBJ2-2	17	.	CASSLRGLAGDNGELFF	TGTGCCAGCAGCCTCCGGGGACTAGCGGGGGATAACGGGGAGCTGTTTTTT
TRBV28	TRBJ1-2	16	TRBD1	CASSLYTRDRENGYTF	TGTGCCAGCAGTTTATACACCCGGGACAGGGAGAATGGCTACACCTTC
TRBV7-2	TRBJ1-2	13	.	CASSLGTAYGYTF	TGTGCCAGCAGCTTAGGGACAGCGTATGGCTACACCTTC
TRBV3-1/TRBV3-2	TRBJ2-7	12	.	CASSQVGREQYF	TGTGCCAGCAGCCAAGTTGGCCGCGAGCAGTACTTC
TRBV21-1	TRBJ1-3	15	.	CASNDSRVSGNTIYF	TGTGCCAGCAACGACTCCAGGGTTTCTGGAAACACCATATATTTT
TRBV11-3	TRBJ2-7	14	.	CASSLNSLSYEQYF	TGTGCCAGCAGCTTGAACAGCCTTTCCTACGAGCAGTACTTC
TRBV11-2	TRBJ1-2	13	TRBD1	CASSPDRGVGYTF	TGTGCCAGCAGCCCGGACAGGGGTGTTGGCTACACCTTC
TRBV7-3	TRBJ2-5	14	TRBD1	CASSNRTGWETQYF	TGTGCCAGCAGCAATCGGACAGGGTGGGAGACCCAGTACTTC
TRBV28	TRBJ1-2	13	TRBD1	CASIGGQVGGYTF	TGTGCCAGCATTGGGGGACAGGTCGGCGGCTACACCTTC
TRBV5-4	TRBJ1-2	14	.	CASSFDGQGYGYTF	TGTGCCAGCAGCTTTGATGGGCAGGGTTATGGCTACACCTTC
TRBV28	TRBJ2-7	14	TRBD2	CASSPGLAGGEQYF	TGTGCCAGCAGTCCCGGACTAGCGGGGGGCGAGCAGTACTTC
TRBV28	TRBJ1-2	16	.	CASSSNTGGSGYGYTF	TGTGCCAGCAGTTCGAACACGGGGGGCTCGGGCTATGGCTACACCTTC
TRBV2	TRBJ2-7	14	TRBD1	CASSEEGDSYEQYF	TGTGCCAGCAGTGAAGAGGGGGACAGCTACGAGCAGTACTTC
TRBV28	TRBJ1-2	13	.	CATTKGGGYGYTF	TGTGCCACAACTAAGGGAGGTGGTTATGGCTACACCTTC
TRBV2	TRBJ2-2	14	TRBD2	CASTSGGSTGELFF	TGTGCCAGTACTAGCGGGGGGAGCACCGGGGAGCTGTTTTTT
TRBV25-1	TRBJ1-2	13	TRBD1	CASKGAANYGYTF	TGTGCCAGCAAGGGGGCGGCTAACTATGGCTACACCTTC
TRBV5-6	TRBJ2-7	14	.	CASSLGQTSYEQYF	TGTGCCAGCAGCTTAGGACAGACCTCCTACGAGCAGTACTTC
TRBV2	TRBJ1-2	16	TRBD1	CASSDGTGGRVYGYTF	TGTGCCAGCAGCGACGGGACAGGGGGTCGTGTTTATGGCTACACCTTC
TRBV4-1	TRBJ1-1	15	TRBD1	CASSQTGQGGTEAFF	TGCGCCAGCAGCCAGACGGGACAGGGGGGGACTGAAGCTTTCTTT
TRBV4-1	TRBJ1-5	17	.	CASSQEVGVGPNQPQHF	TGCGCCAGCAGCCAAGAAGTAGGGGTAGGGCCCAATCAGCCCCAGCATTTT
TRBV10-1	TRBJ2-1	13	TRBD1	CASSDPDRGEQFF	TGCGCCAGCAGTGACCCGGACAGGGGGGAGCAGTTCTTC